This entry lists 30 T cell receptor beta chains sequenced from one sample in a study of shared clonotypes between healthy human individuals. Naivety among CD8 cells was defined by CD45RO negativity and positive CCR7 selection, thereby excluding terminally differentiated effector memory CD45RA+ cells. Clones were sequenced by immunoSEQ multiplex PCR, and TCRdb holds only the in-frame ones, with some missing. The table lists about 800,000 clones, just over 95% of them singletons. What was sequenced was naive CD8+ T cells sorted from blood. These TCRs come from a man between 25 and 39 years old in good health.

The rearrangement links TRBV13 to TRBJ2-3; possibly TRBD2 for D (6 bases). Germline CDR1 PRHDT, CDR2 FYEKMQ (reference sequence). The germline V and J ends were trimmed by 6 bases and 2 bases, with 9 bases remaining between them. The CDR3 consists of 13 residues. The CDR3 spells CASRGGNTDTQYF. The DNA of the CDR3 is TGTGCCAGCAGGGGGGGAAACACAGATACGCAGTATTTT.

This chain's CDR3 is CSAGTSGSGEQFF. In nucleotides, the CDR3 is TGCAGCGCCGGGACTAGCGGGAGTGGGGAGCAGTTCTTC. The chain employs TRBV29-1 and TRBJ2-1; TRBD2 matches 14 bases. Trimming took 7 bases from V and 10 from J; bases not matched to a gene: 6. CDR3 length: 13 residues. Germline loops: CDR1 SQVTM, CDR2 ANQGSEA.

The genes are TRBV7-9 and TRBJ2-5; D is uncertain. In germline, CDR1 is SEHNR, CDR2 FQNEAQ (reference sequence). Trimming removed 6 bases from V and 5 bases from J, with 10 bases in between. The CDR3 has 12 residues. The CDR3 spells CASSRGRETQYF. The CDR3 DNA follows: TGTGCCAGCAGTCGTGGACGGGAGACCCAGTACTTC.

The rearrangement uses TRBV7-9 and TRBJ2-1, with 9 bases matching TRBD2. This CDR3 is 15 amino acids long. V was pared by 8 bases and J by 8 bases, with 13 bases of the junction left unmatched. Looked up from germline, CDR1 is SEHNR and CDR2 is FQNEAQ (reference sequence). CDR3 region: CASAVGSGSLDEQFF. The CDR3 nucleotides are TGTGCCAGCGCCGTAGGTAGCGGGAGTCTCGATGAGCAGTTCTTC.

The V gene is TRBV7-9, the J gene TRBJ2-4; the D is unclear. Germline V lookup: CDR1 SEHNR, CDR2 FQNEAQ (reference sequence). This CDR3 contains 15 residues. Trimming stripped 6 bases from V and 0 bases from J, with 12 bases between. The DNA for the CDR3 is TGTGCCAGCAGGCCCGGAGAAATAGCCAAAAACATTCAGTACTTC. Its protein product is CASRPGEIAKNIQYF.

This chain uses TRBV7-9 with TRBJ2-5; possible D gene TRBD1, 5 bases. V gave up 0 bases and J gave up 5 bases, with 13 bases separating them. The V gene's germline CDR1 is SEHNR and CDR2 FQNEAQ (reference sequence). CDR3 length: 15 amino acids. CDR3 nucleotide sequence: TGTGCCAGCAGCTTAGCGCCCAGGGTGGCGGAGACCCAGTACTTC. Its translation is CASSLAPRVAETQYF.

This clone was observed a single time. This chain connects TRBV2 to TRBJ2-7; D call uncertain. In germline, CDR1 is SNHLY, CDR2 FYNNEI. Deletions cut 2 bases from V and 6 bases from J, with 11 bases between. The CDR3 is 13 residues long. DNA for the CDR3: TGTGCCAGCAGTGAAATTGGCAGGCGCGAGCAGTACTTC. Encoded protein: CASSEIGRREQYF.

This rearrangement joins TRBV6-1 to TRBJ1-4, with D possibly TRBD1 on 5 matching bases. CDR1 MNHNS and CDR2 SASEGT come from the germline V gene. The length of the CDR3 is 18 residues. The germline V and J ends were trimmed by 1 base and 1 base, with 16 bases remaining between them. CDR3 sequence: CASSEVLRPQGTNEKLFF. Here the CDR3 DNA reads TGTGCCAGCAGTGAAGTACTCCGACCCCAGGGAACTAATGAAAAACTGTTTTTT.

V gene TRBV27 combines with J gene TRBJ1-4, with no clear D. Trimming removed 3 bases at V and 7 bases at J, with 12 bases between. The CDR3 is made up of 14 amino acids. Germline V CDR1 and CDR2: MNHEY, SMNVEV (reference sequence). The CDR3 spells CASSFGRTTEKLFF. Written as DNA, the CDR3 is TGTGCCAGCAGTTTTGGACGGACCACTGAAAAACTGTTTTTT.

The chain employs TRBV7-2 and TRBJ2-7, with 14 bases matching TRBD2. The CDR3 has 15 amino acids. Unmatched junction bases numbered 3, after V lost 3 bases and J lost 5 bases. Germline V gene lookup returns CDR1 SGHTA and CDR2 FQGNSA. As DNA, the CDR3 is TGTGCCAGCAGCTTGGGACTAGCGGGAGCCCACGAGCAGTACTTC. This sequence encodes CASSLGLAGAHEQYF.

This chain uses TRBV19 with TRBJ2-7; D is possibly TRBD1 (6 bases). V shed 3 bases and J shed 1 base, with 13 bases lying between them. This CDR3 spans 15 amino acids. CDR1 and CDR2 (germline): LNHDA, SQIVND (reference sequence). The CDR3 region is CASSMPGQRSYEQYF. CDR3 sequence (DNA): TGTGCCAGTAGTATGCCTGGACAGAGGTCCTACGAGCAGTACTTC. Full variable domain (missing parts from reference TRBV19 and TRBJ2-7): DGGITQSPKYLFRKEGQNVTLSCEQNLNHDAMYWYRQDPGQGLRLIYYSQIVNDFQKGDIAEGYSVSREKKESFPLTVTSAQKNPTAFYLCASSMPGQRSYEQYFGPGTRLTVT.

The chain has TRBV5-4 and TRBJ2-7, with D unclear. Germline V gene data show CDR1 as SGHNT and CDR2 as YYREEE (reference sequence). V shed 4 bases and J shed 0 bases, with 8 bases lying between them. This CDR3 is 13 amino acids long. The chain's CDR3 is CASSPMGSYEQYF. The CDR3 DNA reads TGTGCCAGCAGCCCCATGGGCTCCTACGAGCAGTACTTC.

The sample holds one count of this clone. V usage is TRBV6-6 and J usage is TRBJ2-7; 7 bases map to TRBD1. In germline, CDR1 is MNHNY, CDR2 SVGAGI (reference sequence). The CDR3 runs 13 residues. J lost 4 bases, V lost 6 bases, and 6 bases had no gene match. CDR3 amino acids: CASSPGTVYEQYF. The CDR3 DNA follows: TGTGCCAGCAGCCCCGGGACAGTGTACGAGCAGTACTTC.

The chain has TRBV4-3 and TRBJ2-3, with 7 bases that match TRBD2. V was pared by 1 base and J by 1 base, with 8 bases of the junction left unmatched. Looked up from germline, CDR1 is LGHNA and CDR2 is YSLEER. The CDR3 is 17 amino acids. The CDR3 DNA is TGCGCCAGCAGCCAAGTGAAGGCTAGCGGACGCACAGATACGCAGTATTTT. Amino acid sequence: CASSQVKASGRTDTQYF.

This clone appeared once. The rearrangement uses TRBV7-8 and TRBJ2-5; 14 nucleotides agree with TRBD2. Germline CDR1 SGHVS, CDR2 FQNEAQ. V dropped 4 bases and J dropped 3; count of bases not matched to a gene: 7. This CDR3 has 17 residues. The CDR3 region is CASSSFMTSGREETQYF. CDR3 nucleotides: TGTGCCAGCAGCTCCTTCATGACTAGCGGGAGGGAAGAGACCCAGTACTTC.

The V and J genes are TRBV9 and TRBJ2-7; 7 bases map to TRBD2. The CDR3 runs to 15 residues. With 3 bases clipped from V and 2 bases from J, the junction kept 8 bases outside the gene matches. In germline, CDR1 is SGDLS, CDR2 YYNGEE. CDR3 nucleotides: TGTGCCAGCAGCGCGGGGGGAAAGCTGGCCTACGAGCAGTACTTC. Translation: CASSAGGKLAYEQYF.

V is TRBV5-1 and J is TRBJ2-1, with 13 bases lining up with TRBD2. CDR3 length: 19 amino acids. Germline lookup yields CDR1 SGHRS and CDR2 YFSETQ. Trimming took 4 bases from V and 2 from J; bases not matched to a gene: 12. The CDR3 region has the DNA TGCGCCAGCAGCCTACCCGGGACTAGCGGGACGGATACCTACAATGAGCAGTTCTTC. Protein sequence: CASSLPGTSGTDTYNEQFF.

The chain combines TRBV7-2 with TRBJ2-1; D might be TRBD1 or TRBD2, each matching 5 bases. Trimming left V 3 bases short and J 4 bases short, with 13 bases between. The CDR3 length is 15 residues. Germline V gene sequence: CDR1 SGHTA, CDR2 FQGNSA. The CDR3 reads CASSFGDGRYNEQFF. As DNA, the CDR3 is TGTGCCAGCAGCTTTGGGGACGGACGGTACAATGAGCAGTTCTTC.

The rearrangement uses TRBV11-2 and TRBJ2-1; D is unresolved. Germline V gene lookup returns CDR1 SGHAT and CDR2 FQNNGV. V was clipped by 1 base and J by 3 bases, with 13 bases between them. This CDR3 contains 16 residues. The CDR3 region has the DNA TGTGCCAGCAGCTTAGTCGTTAACCGCCGCTACAATGAGCAGTTCTTC. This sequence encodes CASSLVVNRRYNEQFF.

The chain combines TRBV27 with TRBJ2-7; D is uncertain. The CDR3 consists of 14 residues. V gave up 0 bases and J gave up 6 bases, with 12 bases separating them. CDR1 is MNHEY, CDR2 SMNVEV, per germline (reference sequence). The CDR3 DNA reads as TGTGCCAGCAGTTTATCAGGCAGATCCCGCGAGCAGTACTTC. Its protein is CASSLSGRSREQYF.

In nucleotides, the CDR3 is TGTGCCAGCAGCCCGACAACCTCCTACGAGCAGTACTTC. It is translated as CASSPTTSYEQYF. The V call is TRBV7-2, the J call TRBJ2-7; no clear D gene. This CDR3 comprises 13 residues. The germline V gene has CDR1 SGHTA and CDR2 FQGNSA. V was shortened by 5 bases and J by 0 bases, with 8 bases between the two germline ends.

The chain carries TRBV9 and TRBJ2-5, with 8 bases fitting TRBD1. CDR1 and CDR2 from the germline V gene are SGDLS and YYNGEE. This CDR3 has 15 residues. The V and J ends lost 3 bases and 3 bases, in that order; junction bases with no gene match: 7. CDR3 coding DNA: TGTGCCAGCAGCGACGGGACAGGTGGCAAAGAGACCCAGTACTTC. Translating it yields CASSDGTGGKETQYF.

DNA of the CDR3: TGTGCCAGTTGCAATGTCGAGAGAAGGGGTGAGCAGTTCTTC. This encodes CASCNVERRGEQFF. V and J are TRBV6-5 and TRBJ2-1; a possible D gene is TRBD1 (5 bases). The CDR3 spans 14 residues. Trimming shortened V by 9 bases and J by 9 bases, and 21 bases separated the two germline ends. The germline gives CDR1 MNHEY, CDR2 SVGAGI.

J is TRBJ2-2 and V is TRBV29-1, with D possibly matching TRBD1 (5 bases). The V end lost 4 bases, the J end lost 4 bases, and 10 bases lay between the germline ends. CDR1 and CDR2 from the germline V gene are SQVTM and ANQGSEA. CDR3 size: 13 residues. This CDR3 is CSVAGSLTGELFF. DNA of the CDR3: TGCAGCGTTGCAGGGTCTCTCACCGGGGAGCTGTTTTTT.

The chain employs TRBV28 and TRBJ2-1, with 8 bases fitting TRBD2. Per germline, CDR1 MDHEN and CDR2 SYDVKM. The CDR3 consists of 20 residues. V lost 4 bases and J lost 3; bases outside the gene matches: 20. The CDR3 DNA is TGTGCCAGCAGTTCACATATACCCGAAAGCGGGAGAAAAGTCTACAATGAGCAGTTCTTC. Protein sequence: CASSSHIPESGRKVYNEQFF.

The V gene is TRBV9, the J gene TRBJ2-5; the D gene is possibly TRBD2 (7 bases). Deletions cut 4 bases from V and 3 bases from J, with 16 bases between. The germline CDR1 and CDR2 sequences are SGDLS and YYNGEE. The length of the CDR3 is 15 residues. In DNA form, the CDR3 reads TGTGCCAGCAGCCCCCGGGGAGGGGGTAAAGAGACCCAGTACTTC. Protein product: CASSPRGGGKETQYF.

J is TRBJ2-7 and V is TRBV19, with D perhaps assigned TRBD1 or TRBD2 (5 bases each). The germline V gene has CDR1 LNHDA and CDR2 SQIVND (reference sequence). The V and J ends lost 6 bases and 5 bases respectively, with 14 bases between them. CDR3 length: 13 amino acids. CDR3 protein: CASSRDPLNEQYF. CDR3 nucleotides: TGTGCCAGTAGCCGGGACCCCCTAAACGAGCAGTACTTC.

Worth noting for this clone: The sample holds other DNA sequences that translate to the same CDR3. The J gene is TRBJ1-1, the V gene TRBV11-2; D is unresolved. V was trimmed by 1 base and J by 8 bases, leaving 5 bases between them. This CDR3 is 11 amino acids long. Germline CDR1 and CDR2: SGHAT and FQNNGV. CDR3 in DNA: TGTGCCAGCAGCTTAGGCTCAGAAGCTTTCTTT. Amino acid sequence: CASSLGSEAFF.

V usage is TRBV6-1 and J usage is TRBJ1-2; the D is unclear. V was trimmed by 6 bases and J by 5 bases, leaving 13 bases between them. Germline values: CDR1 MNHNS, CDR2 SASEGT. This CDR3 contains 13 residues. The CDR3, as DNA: TGTGCCAGCAGCGCTAAGGGCCATTATGGCTACACCTTC. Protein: CASSAKGHYGYTF.

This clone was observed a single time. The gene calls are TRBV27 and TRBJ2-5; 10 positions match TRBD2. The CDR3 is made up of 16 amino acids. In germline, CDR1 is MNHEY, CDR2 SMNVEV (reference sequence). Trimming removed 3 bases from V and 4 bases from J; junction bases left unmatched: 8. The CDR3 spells CASSLVAGGQRETQYF. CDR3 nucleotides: TGTGCCAGCAGTTTGGTAGCGGGAGGACAGAGAGAGACCCAGTACTTC.